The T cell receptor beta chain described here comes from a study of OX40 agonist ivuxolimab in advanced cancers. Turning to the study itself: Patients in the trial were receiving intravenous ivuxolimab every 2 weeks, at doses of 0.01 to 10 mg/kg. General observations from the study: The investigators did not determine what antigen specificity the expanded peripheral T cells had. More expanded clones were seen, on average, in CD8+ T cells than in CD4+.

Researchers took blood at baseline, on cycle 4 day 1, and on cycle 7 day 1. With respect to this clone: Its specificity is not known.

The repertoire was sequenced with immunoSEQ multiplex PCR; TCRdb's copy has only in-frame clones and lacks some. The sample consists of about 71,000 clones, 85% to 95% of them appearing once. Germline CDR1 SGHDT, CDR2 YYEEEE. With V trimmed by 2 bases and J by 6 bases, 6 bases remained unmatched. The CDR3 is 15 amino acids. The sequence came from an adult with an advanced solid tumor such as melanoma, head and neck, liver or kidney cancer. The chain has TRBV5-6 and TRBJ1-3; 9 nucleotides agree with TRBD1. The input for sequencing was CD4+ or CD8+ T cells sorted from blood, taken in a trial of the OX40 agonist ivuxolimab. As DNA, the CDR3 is TGTGCCAGCAGCTTTGGGACAGGGATTGTAAACACCATATATTTT. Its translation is CASSFGTGIVNTIYF.